This TCR beta chain is from a study of PD-1 blockade in classical Hodgkin lymphoma. The repertoire was sequenced with immunoSEQ multiplex PCR; TCRdb's copy has only in-frame clones and lacks some. Of 25,000 to 30,000 clones in the sample, 78% were seen once. In every patient, relapse followed autologous stem cell transplantation, while exposure to brentuximab vedotin differed. The CDR3 runs 13 residues. Trimming stripped 3 bases from V and 11 bases from J, with 14 bases between. Germline assignment: CDR1 MNHEY and CDR2 SMNVEV (reference sequence). The specimen was peripheral blood mononuclear cells (PBMCs), collected before the second cycle of nivolumab. This clonotype originated in a human donor with classical Hodgkin lymphoma. The rearrangement joins TRBV27 to TRBJ2-4, with D unclear. The CDR3 DNA follows: TGTGCCAGCAGTTTTGCCCCGGGTGAAGTTCAGTACTTC. Protein sequence: CASSFAPGEVQYF.